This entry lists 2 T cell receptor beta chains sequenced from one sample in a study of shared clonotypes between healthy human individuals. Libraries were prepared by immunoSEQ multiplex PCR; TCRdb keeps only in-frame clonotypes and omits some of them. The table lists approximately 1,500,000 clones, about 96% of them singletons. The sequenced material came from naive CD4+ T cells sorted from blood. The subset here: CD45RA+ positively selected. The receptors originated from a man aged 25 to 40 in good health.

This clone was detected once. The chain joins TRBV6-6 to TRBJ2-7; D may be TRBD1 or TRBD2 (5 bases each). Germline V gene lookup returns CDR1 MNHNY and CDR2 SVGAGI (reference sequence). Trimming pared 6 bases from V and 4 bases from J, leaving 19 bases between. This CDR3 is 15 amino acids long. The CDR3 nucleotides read TGTGCCAGCAGCCGACGGGACGGAGAAGAATACGAGCAGTACTTC. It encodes CASSRRDGEEYEQYF.

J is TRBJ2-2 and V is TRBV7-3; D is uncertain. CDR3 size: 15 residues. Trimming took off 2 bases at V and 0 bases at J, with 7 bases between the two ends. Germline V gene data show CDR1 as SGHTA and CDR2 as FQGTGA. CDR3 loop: CASSLYPANTGELFF. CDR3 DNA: TGTGCCAGCAGCTTATACCCCGCGAACACCGGGGAGCTGTTTTTT.